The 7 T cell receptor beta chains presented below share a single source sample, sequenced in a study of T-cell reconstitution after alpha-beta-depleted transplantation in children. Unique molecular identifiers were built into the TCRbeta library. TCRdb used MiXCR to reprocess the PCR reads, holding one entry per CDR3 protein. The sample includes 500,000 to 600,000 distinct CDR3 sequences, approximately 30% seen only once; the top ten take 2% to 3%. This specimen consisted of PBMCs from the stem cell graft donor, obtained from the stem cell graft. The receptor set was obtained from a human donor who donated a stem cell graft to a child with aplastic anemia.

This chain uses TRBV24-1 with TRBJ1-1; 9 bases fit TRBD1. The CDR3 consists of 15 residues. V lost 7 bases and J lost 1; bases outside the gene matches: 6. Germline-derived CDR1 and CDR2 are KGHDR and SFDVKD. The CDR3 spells CATRTGGAGNTEAFF. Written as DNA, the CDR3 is TGTGCCACCAGAACAGGGGGCGCAGGGAACACTGAAGCTTTCTTT.

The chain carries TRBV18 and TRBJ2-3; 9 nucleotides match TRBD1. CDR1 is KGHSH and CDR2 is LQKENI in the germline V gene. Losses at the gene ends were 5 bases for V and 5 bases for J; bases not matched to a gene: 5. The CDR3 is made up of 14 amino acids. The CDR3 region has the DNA TGTGCCAGCTCAGAACAGGGGGCAAAAGATACGCAGTATTTT. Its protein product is CASSEQGAKDTQYF.

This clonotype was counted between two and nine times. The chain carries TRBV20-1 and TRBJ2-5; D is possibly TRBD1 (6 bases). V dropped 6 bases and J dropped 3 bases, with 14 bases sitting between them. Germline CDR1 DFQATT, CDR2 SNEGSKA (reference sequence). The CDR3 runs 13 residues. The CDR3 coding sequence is TGCAGTGCCCCGGGACGGACAGAAGAGACCCAGTACTTC. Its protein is CSAPGRTEETQYF.

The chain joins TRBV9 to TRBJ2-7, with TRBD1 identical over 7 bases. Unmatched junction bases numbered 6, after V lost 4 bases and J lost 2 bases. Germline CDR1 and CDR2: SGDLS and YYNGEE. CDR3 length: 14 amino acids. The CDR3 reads CASSYTGVPYEQYF. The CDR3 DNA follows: TGTGCCAGCAGCTACACAGGGGTTCCCTACGAGCAGTACTTC.

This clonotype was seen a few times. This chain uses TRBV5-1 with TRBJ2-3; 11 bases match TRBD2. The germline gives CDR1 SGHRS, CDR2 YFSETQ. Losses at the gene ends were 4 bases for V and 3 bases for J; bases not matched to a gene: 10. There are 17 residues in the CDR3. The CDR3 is CASSPGRTSGLTDTQYF. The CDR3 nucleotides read TGCGCCAGCAGCCCTGGTCGGACTAGCGGGTTAACAGATACGCAGTATTTT.

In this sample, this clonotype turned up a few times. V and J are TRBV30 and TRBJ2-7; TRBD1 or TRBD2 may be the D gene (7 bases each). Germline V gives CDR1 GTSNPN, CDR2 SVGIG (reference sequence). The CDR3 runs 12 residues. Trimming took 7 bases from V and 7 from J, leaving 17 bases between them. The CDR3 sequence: CASGGRAGEQYF. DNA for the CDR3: TGTGCCTCAGGGGGGAGGGCGGGGGAGCAGTACTTC.

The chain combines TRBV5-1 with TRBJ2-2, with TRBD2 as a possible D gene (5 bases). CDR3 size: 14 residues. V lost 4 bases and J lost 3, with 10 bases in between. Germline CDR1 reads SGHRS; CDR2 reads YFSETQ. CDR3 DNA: TGCGCCAGCAGCCCGGACTCCTACACCGGGGAGCTGTTTTTT. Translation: CASSPDSYTGELFF.